The rows below give T cell receptor beta chains drawn from one sample of a study of liver allograft versus peripheral blood T cells. TCRdb independently ran MiXCR on the reads; one entry per CDR3 protein. This repertoire shows 8,900 or so distinct CDR3 sequences, around 21% found once; its top ten account for roughly 5%. The source is a human patient who had a liver transplant. The graft donor may be the source of some T cells. CDR3s include the opening cysteine and the closing phenylalanine or tryptophan. The order of the fields is CDR3 length, D gene, V gene, clone size, J gene, CDR3 DNA, CDR3 protein. The D gene is left open where the match is weak. A clone size is listed for some rows: how often the clone was seen (once, few, many), or a class if it is expanded.

length: 13
D: .
V: TRBV19
size: many
J: TRBJ1-1
DNA: TGTGCCAGTAGTAGTGGGACACAGACTGAAGCTTTCTTT
CDR3: CASSSGTQTEAFF

length: 16
D: TRBD1
V: TRBV6-1
size: medium-sized
J: TRBJ1-1
DNA: TGTGCCAGCATCATTGGACAGGGTTCGACGAACACTGAAGCTTTCTTT
CDR3: CASIIGQGSTNTEAFF

length: 13
D: .
V: TRBV6-1
size: .
J: TRBJ1-5
DNA: TGTGCCAGCAGTGCAGAGGGCAATCAGCCCCAGCATTTT
CDR3: CASSAEGNQPQHF

length: 12
D: .
V: TRBV27
size: few
J: TRBJ1-5
DNA: TGTGCCAGCAAAACAGGCGGAAAGCCCCAGCATTTT
CDR3: CASKTGGKPQHF

length: 16
D: .
V: TRBV15
size: many
J: TRBJ2-3
DNA: TGTGCCACCAGCAGAGATAGGGACAAAGACACAGATACGCAGTATTTT
CDR3: CATSRDRDKDTDTQYF

length: 15
D: .
V: TRBV6-1
size: many
J: TRBJ1-4
DNA: TGTGCCAGCAGTGAGGCACAGGAGGAGTTTGAAAAACTGTTTTTT
CDR3: CASSEAQEEFEKLFF

length: 20
D: TRBD1
V: TRBV18
size: few
J: TRBJ1-5
DNA: TGTGCCAGCTCGGGAAGCCTACCAATTGGGGACAGCCATAGCAATCAGCCCCAGCATTTT
CDR3: CASSGSLPIGDSHSNQPQHF

length: 14
D: .
V: TRBV19
size: few
J: TRBJ1-5
DNA: TGTGCCAGTAGTATGCACGTTAGCAATCAGCCCCAGCATTTT
CDR3: CASSMHVSNQPQHF

length: 14
D: TRBD1
V: TRBV27
size: medium-sized
J: TRBJ2-2
DNA: TGTGCCAGCATGGACAGGCCGAACACCGGGGAGCTGTTTTTT
CDR3: CASMDRPNTGELFF

length: 18
D: .
V: TRBV27
size: medium-sized
J: TRBJ1-2
DNA: TGTGCCAGCAGTTTATGGGGGGGACAAATACCCACTAACTATGGCTACACCTTC
CDR3: CASSLWGGQIPTNYGYTF

length: 14
D: .
V: TRBV30
size: .
J: TRBJ1-5
DNA: TGTGCCTGGAGTGCCGGGCCTAGCAATCAGCCCCAGCATTTT
CDR3: CAWSAGPSNQPQHF

length: 13
D: .
V: TRBV6-6
size: medium-sized
J: TRBJ1-4
DNA: TGTGCCAGCAGTTCCGGGACCCCAGAAAAACTGTTTTTT
CDR3: CASSSGTPEKLFF

length: 13
D: .
V: TRBV27
size: .
J: TRBJ1-4
DNA: TGTGCCAGCAGTTACAGGTCCCGTGAAAAACTGTTTTTT
CDR3: CASSYRSREKLFF

length: 16
D: .
V: TRBV19
size: few
J: TRBJ2-6
DNA: TGTGCCAGTAGCCCGGGGCTTACCTCTGGGGCCAACGTCCTGACTTTC
CDR3: CASSPGLTSGANVLTF

length: 15
D: .
V: TRBV28
size: few
J: TRBJ1-4
DNA: TGTGCCAGCCTGTCGGGTCCGGCAACTAATGAAAAACTGTTTTTT
CDR3: CASLSGPATNEKLFF

length: 22
D: .
V: TRBV28
size: medium-sized
J: TRBJ2-3
DNA: TGTGCCAGCAGTTTATCGCCTTATAGGTACATCGGACTGAGCTTTAGCACAGATACGCAGTATTTT
CDR3: CASSLSPYRYIGLSFSTDTQYF

length: 15
D: .
V: TRBV11-2
size: .
J: TRBJ2-1
DNA: TGTGCCAGCAGCTTAGAGGCAGAATCCTACAATGAGCAGTTCTTC
CDR3: CASSLEAESYNEQFF

length: 13
D: TRBD1
V: TRBV20-1
size: .
J: TRBJ1-5
DNA: TGCAGTGCTAGAACAGGGGCCAGGCAGCCCCAGCATTTT
CDR3: CSARTGARQPQHF

length: 15
D: .
V: TRBV30
size: medium-sized
J: TRBJ2-3
DNA: TGTGCCTGGAGTGTACATGGTATGGGCACAGATACGCAGTATTTT
CDR3: CAWSVHGMGTDTQYF

length: 14
D: .
V: TRBV18
size: medium-sized
J: TRBJ1-1
DNA: TGTGCCAGCTCACCTCAGGGGAGTTCGGCTGAAGCTTTCTTT
CDR3: CASSPQGSSAEAFF

length: 12
D: .
V: TRBV6-1
size: medium-sized
J: TRBJ2-5
DNA: TGTGCCCCCCGGGGCGACCAAGAGACCCAGTACTTC
CDR3: CAPRGDQETQYF

length: 19
D: .
V: TRBV27
size: .
J: TRBJ2-7
DNA: TGTGCCAGCAGTCCCTGGGGGGGCGCGTTCGGCGGCCCGGTCTACGAGCAGTACTTC
CDR3: CASSPWGGAFGGPVYEQYF

length: 15
D: TRBD1
V: TRBV7-9
size: medium-sized
J: TRBJ1-1
DNA: TGTGCCAGCAGCTCCGGTGGACAGGGAAGTACTGAAGCTTTCTTT
CDR3: CASSSGGQGSTEAFF

length: 15
D: TRBD1
V: TRBV5-6
size: medium-sized
J: TRBJ1-1
DNA: TGTGCCAGCAGCCAGCGGGACAGGGTGAACACTGAAGCTTTCTTT
CDR3: CASSQRDRVNTEAFF

length: 14
D: TRBD1
V: TRBV20-1
size: .
J: TRBJ2-5
DNA: TGCAGTGCTAGAATCCCGGGACAGCAAGAGACCCAGTACTTC
CDR3: CSARIPGQQETQYF

length: 16
D: TRBD1
V: TRBV5-1
size: .
J: TRBJ1-4
DNA: TGCGCCAGCAGCCCCGGACCGGGACAGGGACCCGAAAAACTGTTTTTT
CDR3: CASSPGPGQGPEKLFF

length: 14
D: .
V: TRBV9
size: .
J: TRBJ2-7
DNA: TGTGCCAGCAGCCCTAGTGGGGGGCCCGACGAGCAGTACTTC
CDR3: CASSPSGGPDEQYF

length: 16
D: TRBD1
V: TRBV9
size: .
J: TRBJ1-4
DNA: TGTGCCAGCAGCGTAGGGGCCGGGACAGGGGATGAAAAACTGTTTTTT
CDR3: CASSVGAGTGDEKLFF

length: 16
D: .
V: TRBV19
size: medium-sized
J: TRBJ1-6
DNA: TGTGCCAGTACCGACGCAGGGTTCGGAATGGGTTCACCCCTCCACTTT
CDR3: CASTDAGFGMGSPLHF

length: 13
D: .
V: TRBV12-5
size: .
J: TRBJ2-1
DNA: TGTGCTAGTGGTTTGGGTGGGGATATTGAGCAGTTCTTC
CDR3: CASGLGGDIEQFF

length: 19
D: TRBD2
V: TRBV20-1
size: .
J: TRBJ2-3
DNA: TGCAGTGCTAGGGCCGGGACTAGCGGGAGAGGGGCACGATCAGATACGCAGTATTTT
CDR3: CSARAGTSGRGARSDTQYF

length: 16
D: TRBD1
V: TRBV6-5
size: medium-sized
J: TRBJ1-6
DNA: TGTGCCAGCAGTCAAAACAGGGGCACCGGCATTTCACCCCTCCACTTT
CDR3: CASSQNRGTGISPLHF

length: 15
D: .
V: TRBV12-3/TRBV12-4
size: .
J: TRBJ2-7
DNA: TGTGCCAGCAGGGGACGGACACTCCTAGCCTACGAGCAGTACTTC
CDR3: CASRGRTLLAYEQYF

length: 16
D: TRBD2
V: TRBV28
size: .
J: TRBJ2-1
DNA: TGTGCCACCGACCTTCTAGCGGTAGGCTCCTACAATGAGCAGTTCTTC
CDR3: CATDLLAVGSYNEQFF

length: 12
D: .
V: TRBV5-4
size: .
J: TRBJ2-3
DNA: TGTGCCAGCAGCTTGGGGTGGGATACGCAGTATTTT
CDR3: CASSLGWDTQYF

length: 13
D: .
V: TRBV12-3/TRBV12-4
size: few
J: TRBJ2-5
DNA: TGTGCCAGCAGTTTACGCAGCCAAGAGACCCAGTACTTC
CDR3: CASSLRSQETQYF

length: 15
D: TRBD1
V: TRBV5-1
size: .
J: TRBJ2-7
DNA: TGCGCCAGCAGCTCTGCGACAGGGGGCGGCCGCGAGCAGTACTTC
CDR3: CASSSATGGGREQYF

length: 13
D: .
V: TRBV19
size: medium-sized
J: TRBJ1-2
DNA: TGTGCCAGTAGCAGGCAGTCGAACTATGGCTACACCTTC
CDR3: CASSRQSNYGYTF

length: 12
D: .
V: TRBV10-3
size: medium-sized
J: TRBJ2-7
DNA: TGTGCCATCAGTGAGGGTGGCTACGAGCAGTACTTC
CDR3: CAISEGGYEQYF

length: 16
D: .
V: TRBV6-6
size: medium-sized
J: TRBJ1-2
DNA: TGTGCCAGCGTCTCTAAAGAGTGGGAAGAGTACTATGGCTACACCTTC
CDR3: CASVSKEWEEYYGYTF

length: 15
D: .
V: TRBV5-4
size: many
J: TRBJ2-7
DNA: TGTGCCAGCAGCTCAGCCAAGGACAGCCCCTACGAGCAGTACTTC
CDR3: CASSSAKDSPYEQYF

length: 15
D: .
V: TRBV5-4
size: medium-sized
J: TRBJ1-1
DNA: TGTGCCAGCAGCTTGTCGACGGACAGTGCGACTGAAGCTTTCTTT
CDR3: CASSLSTDSATEAFF

length: 15
D: TRBD1
V: TRBV7-9
size: medium-sized
J: TRBJ2-3
DNA: TGTGCCAGCACCCCCCGAGGGGGCACGACAGATACGCAGTATTTT
CDR3: CASTPRGGTTDTQYF

length: 14
D: TRBD2
V: TRBV30
size: medium-sized
J: TRBJ2-3
DNA: TGTGCCTGGAGTGTAGCGGGAGGGGCAGATACGCAGTATTTT
CDR3: CAWSVAGGADTQYF

length: 13
D: .
V: TRBV20-1
size: few
J: TRBJ1-2
DNA: TGCAGTGCTAGAGAAGGGCTCTACTATGGCTACACCTTC
CDR3: CSAREGLYYGYTF

length: 13
D: .
V: TRBV6-2/TRBV6-3
size: few
J: TRBJ1-5
DNA: TGTGCCAGCAGGATATTTGGGTTTGGGCCCCAGCATTTT
CDR3: CASRIFGFGPQHF

length: 16
D: TRBD1
V: TRBV19
size: medium-sized
J: TRBJ1-1
DNA: TGTGCCAGTAGCCCCATTCCGGGACAGGCGAACACTGAAGCTTTCTTT
CDR3: CASSPIPGQANTEAFF

length: 16
D: TRBD1
V: TRBV7-2
size: few
J: TRBJ1-1
DNA: TGTGCCAGCAGCTACTCGCCGGGACAGGGGATCTTTGAAGCTTTCTTT
CDR3: CASSYSPGQGIFEAFF

length: 14
D: .
V: TRBV6-6
size: medium-sized
J: TRBJ2-1
DNA: TGTGCCAGCAGTTACTCGGCGGTTTACAATGAGCAGTTCTTC
CDR3: CASSYSAVYNEQFF

length: 13
D: .
V: TRBV5-6
size: medium-sized
J: TRBJ2-5
DNA: TGTGCCAGCAGCTTGGGGGACCTGGAGACCCAGTACTTC
CDR3: CASSLGDLETQYF

length: 14
D: .
V: TRBV6-5
size: few
J: TRBJ2-7
DNA: TGTGCCAGCAGTTACTCACTACTCTCCTACGAGCAGTACTTC
CDR3: CASSYSLLSYEQYF

length: 14
D: TRBD1
V: TRBV9
size: .
J: TRBJ2-7
DNA: TGTGCCAGCAGCGCCCCACAGGGGCAAAACGAGCAGTACTTC
CDR3: CASSAPQGQNEQYF

length: 18
D: TRBD2
V: TRBV24-1
size: few
J: TRBJ2-3
DNA: TGTGCCACCAGTGATTTCGGGCGTAGCGGGAGGGGTTTAAATACGCAGTATTTT
CDR3: CATSDFGRSGRGLNTQYF

length: 16
D: TRBD2
V: TRBV5-5
size: few
J: TRBJ2-1
DNA: TGTGCCAGCAGCCCAACCGGGACTAGCGGGTCCAATGAGCAGTTCTTC
CDR3: CASSPTGTSGSNEQFF